This T cell receptor (beta chain) was sequenced in a study of T cell responses to AZD1222 COVID-19 vaccine. Study-level points and caveats: Females made up more of the donors, who were largely white British, and clonal diversity may have come out too low. Among vaccine-associated CD4 TCRs, coverage spanned spike, with dominance at 160-218 and 743-854. Seropositive status at baseline applied to only six AZD1222 recipients.

V lost 7 bases and J lost 3, with 15 bases in between. Germline CDR1 and CDR2: LNHDA and SQIVND (reference sequence). There are 15 residues in the CDR3. A word on this clone: Its antigen is as yet unknown.

Profiled with immunoSEQ multiplex PCR; TCRdb holds only in-frame clones, not every one. Here the sample spans more than 110,000 clones, 80% to 95% being singletons. The sample in question was peripheral blood, obtained 28 days after the second AZD1222 dose. The chain employs TRBV19 and TRBJ1-4; no reliable D call. This clonotype was obtained from an adult who received the AZD1222 COVID-19 vaccine. The CDR3 reads CASMEEPGANEKLFF. For the CDR3, the DNA is TGTGCCAGTATGGAGGAGCCCGGGGCTAATGAAAAACTGTTTTTT. Drawing the rest from reference TRBV19 and TRBJ1-4, the complete variable domain is DGGITQSPKYLFRKEGQNVTLSCEQNLNHDAMYWYRQDPGQGLRLIYYSQIVNDFQKGDIAEGYSVSREKKESFPLTVTSAQKNPTAFYLCASMEEPGANEKLFFGSGTQLSVL.